This T cell receptor beta chain was profiled in a study of shared clonotypes between healthy human individuals. Whole-study findings and limits: Only blood samples were collected, and tissue repertoires likely differ.

V gave up 3 bases and J gave up 0 bases; unmatched junction bases: 4. The germline V gene has CDR1 SGHVS and CDR2 FQNEAQ. This CDR3 region has 15 residues. Sequencing was performed with immunoSEQ multiplex PCR; in TCRdb, only in-frame clones are kept and a portion is missing. The sample has some 1 million clones, about 75% seen once. Notes on this clone: What it binds is unknown.

The chain employs TRBV7-8 and TRBJ2-7, with 8 bases identical to TRBD1. Input material: memory CD4+ T cells sorted from blood. Described subset: CD45RA-negative fraction. The source of this sequence is a young man in good health. CDR3 protein: CASSFQTGDSYEQYF. CDR3 bases: TGTGCCAGCAGCTTCCAGACAGGGGACTCCTACGAGCAGTACTTC.